This T cell receptor (beta chain) was identified in a study of blood T cell repertoires in COVID-19. About the study: The study drew acute and convalescent COVID-19 samples from the United States, Italy and Spain. T cells, B-cell-depleted T cells, or PBMCs supplied cDNA or gDNA.

This clone was observed a single time. In the original analysis: Counts of nucleated cells, estimated from reference gene primer amplification, were obtained. TCRdb's copy holds only in-frame clones and misses some; the assay was immunoSEQ multiplex PCR. V and J calls and clone size are copied from that table; D and trimming were computed from the DNA. The sample holds over 250,000 clones, over 75% seen once. Germline assignment: CDR1 SSHAT and CDR2 FNYEAQ (reference sequence). Trimming removed 9 bases from V and 5 bases from J; junction bases left unmatched: 2. The CDR3 covers 13 residues. The V and J genes are TRBV7-7 and TRBJ2-1; 12 bases map to TRBD2. The sequence was obtained from a woman aged 45 to 65 with acute or convalescent COVID-19. The specimen sequenced was peripheral blood. The CDR3 nucleotides are TGTGCCAGTGGACTAGCGGGAAACAATGAGCAGTTCTTC. Encoded protein: CASGLAGNNEQFF.